What follows are 24 T cell receptor beta chains derived from one specimen sequenced in a study of persistence of HIV-infected CD4 T cells. These receptors' antigens are unknown. This was the immunoSEQ version 4 assay in survey mode. Libraries were prepared by immunoSEQ multiplex PCR; TCRdb keeps only in-frame clonotypes and omits some of them. The sample contains under 20,000 clones, less than 70% of which appear only once. Cells were stimulated with CMV-infected fibroblast lysates at about 9.4 ug/mL. Sorting selected CD4+ T cells upregulating both CD40 ligand and CD69. The sequencing used CD4+ T cells sorted from PBMCs after roughly 18-hour stimulation, collected from a patient who received antiretroviral therapy. Source of these receptors: an adult woman with HIV who was CMV-seropositive.

This clone showed up just a few times. The J gene is TRBJ2-7, the V gene TRBV5-1, with TRBD1 matching 7 bases. V dropped 4 bases and J dropped 5; count of bases not matched to a gene: 9. The CDR3 consists of 14 residues. CDR1 is SGHRS, CDR2 YFSETQ, per germline. The CDR3 sequence: CASSKEQGTHEQYF. For the CDR3, the DNA is TGCGCCAGCAGCAAGGAACAGGGGACCCACGAGCAGTACTTC.

CDR3 residues: CASSSGEGSEKLFF. Written as DNA, the CDR3 is TGCGCCAGCAGTTCCGGCGAGGGTAGTGAAAAACTGTTTTTT. V and J are TRBV5-1 and TRBJ1-4; the D is unclear. Germline loops: CDR1 SGHRS, CDR2 YFSETQ. The length of the CDR3 is 14 residues. Deletions cut 5 bases from V and 7 bases from J, with 15 bases between.

A few counts support this clone. This chain links TRBV5-1 with TRBJ2-2, with 8 bases identical to TRBD1. Per germline, CDR1 SGHRS and CDR2 YFSETQ. The V segment lost 5 bases and the J segment 6 bases; nucleotides outside the gene matches: 9. This CDR3 spans 15 amino acids. In DNA, the CDR3 is TGCGCCAGCAGTCGCACAGGGGGTCAGTCCGGGGAGCTGTTTTTT. It yields the protein CASSRTGGQSGELFF.

In this sample, this clone turned up a few times. This chain links TRBV28 with TRBJ1-4; 9 positions agree with TRBD1. Germline CDR1 is MDHEN and CDR2 is SYDVKM. This CDR3 contains 12 residues. V lost 6 bases, J lost 7 bases, and 0 bases stayed unmatched. The CDR3 loop is CASRGQGEKLFF. The DNA of the CDR3 is TGTGCCAGCAGGGGACAGGGTGAAAAACTGTTTTTT. The whole variable domain, filled in from reference TRBV28 and TRBJ1-4, reads DVKVTQSSRYLVKRTGEKVFLECVQDMDHENMFWYRQDPGLGLRLIYFSYDVKMKEKGDIPEGYSVSREKKERFSLILESASTNQTSMYLCASRGQGEKLFFGSGTQLSVL.

By share of the sample, this clone is medium-sized (0.01 to 0.1%). The CDR3 loop reads CATSDTGTGGADGYTF. CDR3 nucleotides: TGTGCCACCAGTGACACCGGGACAGGGGGCGCCGATGGCTACACCTTC. This chain joins TRBV24-1 and TRBJ1-2; 12 positions match TRBD1. Germline V lookup: CDR1 KGHDR, CDR2 SFDVKD. V was clipped by 4 bases and J by 6 bases; unmatched bases: 8. The CDR3 runs 16 residues.

V gene TRBV5-1 combines with J gene TRBJ2-1, with 12 bases that match TRBD2. CDR1 and CDR2 (germline): SGHRS, YFSETQ. V was clipped by 0 bases and J by 6 bases; unmatched bases: 10. The CDR3 is 18 residues long. CDR3: CASSLGLAGGVILNEQFF. CDR3 sequence (DNA): TGCGCCAGCAGCTTGGGGCTAGCGGGGGGGGTAATCCTCAATGAGCAGTTCTTC.

This sequence joins TRBV2 and TRBJ1-1, with D perhaps TRBD1 (6 bases). V was pared by 6 bases and J by 7 bases, with 18 bases between. Germline V CDR1 and CDR2: SNHLY, FYNNEI. The CDR3 is 14 residues long. CDR3 amino acids: CASRTLRGRDEAFF. The CDR3 nucleotides read TGTGCCAGCAGGACCCTTAGGGGGAGGGATGAAGCTTTCTTT.

V is TRBV27 and J is TRBJ2-1; 9 bases line up with TRBD1. The CDR3 has 14 residues. V shed 6 bases, J shed 9 bases, and the junction held 9 bases outside the gene matches. Per germline, CDR1 MNHEY and CDR2 SMNVEV (reference sequence). CDR3 DNA: TGTGCCAGCAGGACCGGGACAGGGAACGCTGAGCAGTTCTTC. As protein: CASRTGTGNAEQFF.

This chain links TRBV18 with TRBJ1-5, with D possibly being TRBD1 (5 bases). The germline CDR1 and CDR2 sequences are KGHSH and LQKENI. CDR3 length equals 15 residues. Between the trimmed V and J ends, which lost 2 bases and 5 bases, there was a span of 13 bases. The CDR3 here is CASSPSRDLDQPQHF. In DNA, the CDR3 is TGTGCCAGCTCACCATCTAGGGACCTGGATCAGCCCCAGCATTTT.

This chain links TRBV4-1 with TRBJ2-7; TRBD2 agrees at 10 bases. Germline V gene data show CDR1 as MGHRA and CDR2 as YSYEKL. V lost 1 base and J lost 4; bases outside the gene matches: 7. The CDR3 is 16 residues long. Here the CDR3 reads CASSQGIGLAEYEQYV. DNA of the CDR3: TGCGCCAGCAGCCAAGGGATCGGACTAGCGGAATACGAGCAGTACGTC.

This clone has a handful of counts. V usage is TRBV5-1 and J usage is TRBJ2-7; tentative D call: TRBD2 (5 bases). Germline V gene lookup returns CDR1 SGHRS and CDR2 YFSETQ. This CDR3 region has 14 residues. Trimming took off 5 bases at V and 2 bases at J, with 14 bases between the two ends. In DNA, the CDR3 is TGCGCCAGCAGTGGACGGGGAAACGCCTACGAGCAGTACTTC. Translated: CASSGRGNAYEQYF.

The chain recombines TRBV4-1 with TRBJ1-1; D not certain. CDR3 length equals 17 residues. Germline V gene lookup returns CDR1 MGHRA and CDR2 YSYEKL. V was trimmed by 3 bases and J by 1 base, leaving 18 bases between them. CDR3 loop: CASSQAPRTVWNTEAFF. The CDR3 nucleotides read TGCGCCAGCAGCCAGGCTCCCAGGACGGTCTGGAACACTGAAGCTTTCTTT.

This clone counts as medium-sized. The rearrangement joins TRBV19 to TRBJ1-3; weak D call: TRBD1 (5 bases). The CDR3 spans 15 residues. CDR1 and CDR2 (germline): LNHDA, SQIVND (reference sequence). V lost 1 base, J lost 2 bases, and 9 bases lay in between. This CDR3 is CASSIAQGAGNTIYF. CDR3 bases: TGTGCCAGTAGTATAGCGCAGGGCGCTGGAAACACCATATATTTT.

The genes are TRBV30 and TRBJ2-5, with a weak D call TRBD2 (6 bases). The germline gives CDR1 GTSNPN, CDR2 SVGIG (reference sequence). Between the trimmed V and J ends, which lost 3 bases and 2 bases, there was a span of 19 bases. The CDR3 is made up of 16 amino acids. The CDR3 DNA follows: TGTGCCTGGAGCTTAAAGTCCTCCGGAGGGCAAGAGACCCAGTACTTC. This gives the protein CAWSLKSSGGQETQYF.

Concerning this clone: This may be a read error, as it is one base from a much larger clone. The chain carries TRBV11-2 and TRBJ2-1; TRBD2 agrees at 9 bases. The CDR3 is 14 amino acids. The J segment lost 3 bases and the V segment lost 5 bases, leaving 2 bases of the junction unmatched. Germline V gene data show CDR1 as SGHAT and CDR2 as FQNNGV. The CDR3 DNA is TGTGCCAGCAGCAGCGGGGGGAACTACAATGAGCAGTTCTTC. Residues: CASSSGGNYNEQFF.

Only a few counts were recorded for this clone. V usage is TRBV5-4 and J usage is TRBJ2-3, with 9 nucleotides matching TRBD1. The CDR3 totals 15 residues. CDR1 SGHNT and CDR2 YYREEE come from the germline V gene (reference sequence). V was pared by 0 bases and J by 2 bases, with 1 base of the junction left unmatched. In DNA, the CDR3 is TGTGCCAGCAGCTTGGGGACAGGGGTCACAGATACGCAGTATTTT. Translating it yields CASSLGTGVTDTQYF.

The chain recombines TRBV11-3 with TRBJ2-1; D is unclear. The CDR3 is made up of 16 amino acids. The V end lost 5 bases, the J end lost 0 bases, and 14 bases lay between the germline ends. The germline V gene has CDR1 SGHNT and CDR2 YENEEA. CDR3 DNA sequence: TGTGCCAGCAGCCTTCGGAGACGAAGCTCCTACAATGAGCAGTTCTTC. Translated, it gives CASSLRRRSSYNEQFF.

This clone is categorized as medium-sized. The chain is built from TRBV5-4 and TRBJ1-1; D might be TRBD1 (6 bases). V was clipped by 4 bases and J by 1 base, with 14 bases between them. The germline gives CDR1 SGHNT, CDR2 YYREEE (reference sequence). This CDR3 has 15 residues. The CDR3: CASSPGSGANTEAFF. The CDR3 coding sequence is TGTGCCAGCAGCCCGGGGTCGGGGGCGAACACTGAAGCTTTCTTT.

This clone turned up a few times. The chain links TRBV2 to TRBJ2-3, with TRBD2 as a possible D gene (7 bases). CDR3 size: 15 residues. Germline V gives CDR1 SNHLY, CDR2 FYNNEI. Trimming left V 7 bases short and J 2 bases short, with 16 bases between. The DNA for the CDR3 is TGTGCCAGCAATTGGGGAGGGGGTGCCACAGATACGCAGTATTTT. Translated, it gives CASNWGGGATDTQYF.

This chain uses TRBV3-1 (or the pseudogene TRBV3-2) with TRBJ1-6; D is uncertain. CDR1 and CDR2 (germline): LGHDT, YNNKEL (reference sequence). The CDR3 totals 15 residues. Between the trimmed V and J ends, which lost 4 bases and 7 bases, there was a span of 14 bases. The CDR3 coding sequence is TGTGCCAGCAGCCCCCGTTACCCTGGGAATTCACCCCTCCACTTT. It translates to CASSPRYPGNSPLHF.

The chain couples TRBV3-1 (or the pseudogene TRBV3-2) to TRBJ1-2, with a tentative D call TRBD1 (5 bases). Germline-derived CDR1 and CDR2 are LGHDT and YNNKEL (reference sequence). CDR3 length equals 14 residues. Trimming stripped 3 bases from V and 4 bases from J, with 12 bases between. The CDR3 DNA sequence: TGTGCCAGCAGCCAGGGGGGGACCGGCTATGGCTACACCTTC. As protein: CASSQGGTGYGYTF.

V gene TRBV19 combines with J gene TRBJ1-5, with D possibly being TRBD1 (6 bases). Between the trimmed V and J ends, which lost 7 bases and 3 bases, there was a span of 10 bases. The CDR3 length is 13 residues. Germline V lookup: CDR1 LNHDA, CDR2 SQIVND (reference sequence). In DNA form, the CDR3 reads TGTGCCAGTATGGCAGGGGCCAATCAGCCCCAGCATTTT. Translating gives CASMAGANQPQHF.

This sequence joins TRBV27 and TRBJ1-2, with 7 bases matching TRBD1. Trimming cost V 4 bases and J 0 bases; bases outside gene matches: 8. This CDR3 is 16 amino acids long. Germline loops: CDR1 MNHEY, CDR2 SMNVEV (reference sequence). The CDR3 nucleotides read TGTGCCAGCAGTTCTTCCCCGACAGGGACTAACTATGGCTACACCTTC. This gives the protein CASSSSPTGTNYGYTF.

This sequence joins TRBV7-9 and TRBJ1-1; unclear D gene. The CDR3 spans 15 residues. V was cut by 6 bases and J by 1 base, with 15 bases left in between. Germline lookup yields CDR1 SEHNR and CDR2 FQNEAQ (reference sequence). CDR3 amino acids: CASRPGLGPNTEAFF. In DNA form, the CDR3 reads TGTGCCAGCAGACCCGGCCTAGGGCCGAACACTGAAGCTTTCTTT.